The clone carrying this T cell receptor beta chain was seen more than once but under ten times. Sequenced by immunoSEQ multiplex PCR; TCRdb stores in-frame clones only, minus some. Counted here are more than 50,000 clones, more than 90% occurring once; the ten biggest clones make up 1.2%. This specimen belongs to a study of T cell changes during pregnancy in multiple sclerosis. The CDR3 consists of 11 residues. Trimming cost V 7 bases and J 4 bases, with 7 bases left between them. From germline, CDR1 is LNHDA and CDR2 SQIVND (reference sequence). This sample comprised peripheral blood, obtained after pregnancy. V and J are TRBV19 and TRBJ1-1; no definite D call. The receptor was isolated from a female donor in good health, enrolled as a control in a pregnancy study. In nucleotides, the CDR3 is TGTGCCAGTAATACGGGCACTGAAGCTTTCTTT. Its protein is CASNTGTEAFF. Using reference TRBV19 and TRBJ1-1 for the parts outside the CDR3, the full variable domain is DGGITQSPKYLFRKEGQNVTLSCEQNLNHDAMYWYRQDPGQGLRLIYYSQIVNDFQKGDIAEGYSVSREKKESFPLTVTSAQKNPTAFYLCASNTGTEAFFGQGTRLTVV.